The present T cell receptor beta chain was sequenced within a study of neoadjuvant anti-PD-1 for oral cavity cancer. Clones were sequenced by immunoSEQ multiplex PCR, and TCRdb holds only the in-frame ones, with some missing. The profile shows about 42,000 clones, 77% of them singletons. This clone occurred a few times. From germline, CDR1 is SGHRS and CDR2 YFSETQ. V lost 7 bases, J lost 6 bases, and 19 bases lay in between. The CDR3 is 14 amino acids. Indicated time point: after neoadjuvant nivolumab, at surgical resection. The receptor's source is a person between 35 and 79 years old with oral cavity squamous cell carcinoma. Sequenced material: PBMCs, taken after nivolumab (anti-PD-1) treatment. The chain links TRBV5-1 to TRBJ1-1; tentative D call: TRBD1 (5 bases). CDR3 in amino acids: CASSSSTGHPEAFF. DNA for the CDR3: TGCGCCAGCTCCTCCTCCACAGGACATCCTGAAGCTTTCTTT.